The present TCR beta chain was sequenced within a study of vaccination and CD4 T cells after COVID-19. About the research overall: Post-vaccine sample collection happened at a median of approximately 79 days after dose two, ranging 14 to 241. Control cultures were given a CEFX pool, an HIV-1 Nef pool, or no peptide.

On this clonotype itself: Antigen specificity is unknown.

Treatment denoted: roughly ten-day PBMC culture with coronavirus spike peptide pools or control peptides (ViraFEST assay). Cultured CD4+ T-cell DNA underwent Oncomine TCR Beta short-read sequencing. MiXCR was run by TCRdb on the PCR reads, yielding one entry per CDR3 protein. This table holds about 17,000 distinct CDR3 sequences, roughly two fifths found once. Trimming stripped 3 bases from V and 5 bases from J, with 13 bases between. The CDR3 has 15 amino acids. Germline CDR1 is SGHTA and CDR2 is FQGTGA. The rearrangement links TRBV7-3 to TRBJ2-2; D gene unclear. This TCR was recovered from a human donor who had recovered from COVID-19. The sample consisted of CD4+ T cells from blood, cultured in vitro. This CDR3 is CASSLSPPGTGELFF. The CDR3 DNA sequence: TGTGCCAGCAGCTTGAGCCCCCCCGGGACCGGGGAGCTGTTTTTT.